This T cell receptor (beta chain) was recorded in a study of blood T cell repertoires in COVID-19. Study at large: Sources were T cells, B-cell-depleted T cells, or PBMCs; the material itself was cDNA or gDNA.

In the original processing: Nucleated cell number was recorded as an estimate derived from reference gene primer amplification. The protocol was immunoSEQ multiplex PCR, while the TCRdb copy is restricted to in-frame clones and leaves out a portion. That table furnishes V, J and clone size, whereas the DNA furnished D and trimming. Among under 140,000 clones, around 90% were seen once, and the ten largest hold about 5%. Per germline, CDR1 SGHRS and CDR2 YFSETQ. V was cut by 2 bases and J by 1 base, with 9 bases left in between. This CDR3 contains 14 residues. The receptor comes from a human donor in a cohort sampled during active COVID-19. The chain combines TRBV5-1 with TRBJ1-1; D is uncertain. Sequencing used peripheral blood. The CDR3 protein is CASSFSTENTEAFF. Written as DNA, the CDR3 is TGCGCCAGCAGCTTTTCAACAGAGAACACTGAAGCTTTCTTT.